This record concerns one T cell receptor beta chain sequence. The data were taken from a study of T cells after yellow fever vaccination. Study-level background: Separation of EM, EMRA, CM and Tscm memory subsets by sorting relied on CD3, CD45RA, CCR7 and CD95.

Universal primer sites and UMIs were introduced during 5'RACE template-switching synthesis of TCR cDNA. A single record per CDR3 protein comes from TCRdb applying MiXCR to the 5' RACE reads. The repertoire has 35,000 to 55,000 distinct CDR3 sequences, around 6.5% of them found once; the top ten carry about 10%. The germline gives CDR1 MRHNA, CDR2 SNTAGT. The CDR3 spans 14 residues. Trimming at V came to 3 bases and at J to 8 bases, leaving 7 bases not matched to a gene. General study findings and limits: Once the booster was given, most primary-vaccination clones reappeared, at approximately 97% for CD4 and roughly 85% for CD8. The CD4 compartment and the CD8 compartment contained a small share of clonotypes in common.

The chain joins TRBV6-4 to TRBJ2-1, with 7 bases aligning to TRBD2. The sample consisted of PBMCs, either bulk or a sorted T-cell subset (CD4+, CD8+, memory, or dextramer-sorted; not recorded which), taken 45 days after the yellow fever booster vaccination. The receptor's source is a man aged 25 to 40 who received the YFV17D yellow fever vaccine. CDR3 sequence: CASSEVAGRDEQFF. The CDR3 region has the DNA TGTGCCAGCAGTGAGGTAGCGGGCCGCGATGAGCAGTTCTTC.